The 5 T cell receptor beta chains listed next were all sequenced from one sample in a study of CD8+ T cells in alopecia areata. Sequencing used cDNA as its template, made by extracting RNA and reverse transcribing it. Some clones are missing from TCRdb's copy, which holds only in-frame ones; the method was immunoSEQ multiplex PCR. The table records 90,000 or so clones, 44% of them present only once. The treatment was: oral pan-JAK inhibitor, 5-10 mg twice daily. The sample was CD8+ T cells sorted from blood, taken at week 24, from a patient treated with tofacitinib. These receptors were taken from a human donor with alopecia areata.

The genes are TRBV29-1 and TRBJ2-5; either TRBD1 or TRBD2 may fit D (5 bases each). Between the trimmed V and J ends, which lost 1 base and 0 bases, there was a span of 15 bases. The CDR3 runs to 16 residues. CDR1 SQVTM and CDR2 ANQGSEA come from the germline V gene. The CDR3 region is CSVEAPGPRYQETQYF. CDR3 bases: TGCAGCGTTGAAGCACCGGGACCTAGGTACCAAGAGACCCAGTACTTC.

This clone came up a few times. The genes are TRBV6-5 and TRBJ1-2; the D is unclear. V was pared by 2 bases and J by 8 bases, with 12 bases between. The CDR3 consists of 13 residues. Germline CDR1 MNHEY, CDR2 SVGAGI. The CDR3 loop reads CASSYRFSGGYTF. DNA for the CDR3: TGTGCCAGCAGTTACCGCTTTTCGGGCGGCTACACCTTC.

This clone was observed a few times. The chain recombines TRBV7-9 with TRBJ2-7; perhaps TRBD2 as D (6 bases). The length of the CDR3 is 16 residues. CDR1 is SEHNR, CDR2 FQNEAQ, per germline (reference sequence). The ends were cut back, 4 bases at V and 2 bases at J, with 18 bases in the middle. The CDR3 sequence: CASSWYTRDGTYEQYF. The CDR3 bases are TGTGCCAGCAGCTGGTACACGCGGGACGGAACCTACGAGCAGTACTTC.

By share, this clone ranks as large. As DNA, the CDR3 is TGTGCCAGCAGCTTAGCGACTAGCAATGAGCAGTTCTTC. As protein: CASSLATSNEQFF. The rearrangement uses TRBV7-6 and TRBJ2-1, with a weak D call TRBD2 (6 bases). Germline CDR1 is SGHVS and CDR2 is FNYEAQ. V was pared by 0 bases and J by 6 bases, with 6 bases between. This CDR3 is 13 amino acids long. The full variable domain, its missing parts supplied by reference TRBV7-6 and TRBJ2-1, is GAGVSQSPRYKVTKRGQDVALRCDPISGHVSLYWYRQALGQGPEFLTYFNYEAQQDKSGLPNDRFSAERPEGSISTLTIQRTEQRDSAMYRCASSLATSNEQFFGPGTRLTVL.

The V call is TRBV5-1, the J call TRBJ1-1; D possibly corresponds to TRBD1 (6 bases). The CDR3 loop spans 14 amino acids. V lost 4 bases and J lost 4, with 14 bases in between. Looked up from germline, CDR1 is SGHRS and CDR2 is YFSETQ. The CDR3 nucleotides are TGCGCCAGCAGCGTCAGGGGCGGGAGCACTGAAGCTTTCTTT. Translating gives CASSVRGGSTEAFF.